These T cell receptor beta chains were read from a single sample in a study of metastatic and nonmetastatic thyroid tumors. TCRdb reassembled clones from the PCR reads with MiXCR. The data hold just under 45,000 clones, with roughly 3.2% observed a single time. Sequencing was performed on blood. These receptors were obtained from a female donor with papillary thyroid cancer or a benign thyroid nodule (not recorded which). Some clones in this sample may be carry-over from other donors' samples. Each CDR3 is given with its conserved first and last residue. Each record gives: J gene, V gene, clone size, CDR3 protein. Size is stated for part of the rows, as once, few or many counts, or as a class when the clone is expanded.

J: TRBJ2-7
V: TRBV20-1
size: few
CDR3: CSANHDYEQYF

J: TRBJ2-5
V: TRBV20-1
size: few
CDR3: CSAIALGTGEETQYF

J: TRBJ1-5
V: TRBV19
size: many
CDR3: CASSIAWTGNQPQHF

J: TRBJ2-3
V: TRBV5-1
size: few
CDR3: CASSRLEPSTDTQYF

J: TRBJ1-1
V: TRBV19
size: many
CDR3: CASRTGTGFSNTEAFF

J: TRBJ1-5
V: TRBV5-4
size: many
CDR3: CASSLQDSNQPQHF

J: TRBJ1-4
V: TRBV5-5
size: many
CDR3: CASSFLSTGTSLFF

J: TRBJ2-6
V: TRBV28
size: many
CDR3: CASSHTLGAGANVLTF

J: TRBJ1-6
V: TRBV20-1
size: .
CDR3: CSASPRQGDNSPLHF

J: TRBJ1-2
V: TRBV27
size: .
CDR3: CASSLRGDFDYGYTF

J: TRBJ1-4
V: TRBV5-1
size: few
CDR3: CASSLIGGDEKLFF

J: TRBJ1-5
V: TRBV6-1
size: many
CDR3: CASRSGGYQPQHF

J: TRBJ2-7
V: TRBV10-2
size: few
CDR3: CASGDRTTYEQYF

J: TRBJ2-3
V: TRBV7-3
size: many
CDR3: CASSLTPAGLTDTQYF

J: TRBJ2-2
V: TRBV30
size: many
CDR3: CAWSVGWTGELFF

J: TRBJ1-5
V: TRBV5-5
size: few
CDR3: CASSLMPGGVSGPQHF

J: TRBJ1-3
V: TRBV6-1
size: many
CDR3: CASSPEGAGGNTIYF

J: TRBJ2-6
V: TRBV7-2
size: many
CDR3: CPIKETSGANVLTF

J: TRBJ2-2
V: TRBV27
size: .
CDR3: CASRYQTDTGELFF

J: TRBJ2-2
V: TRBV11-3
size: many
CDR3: CASSLGVSTGELFF

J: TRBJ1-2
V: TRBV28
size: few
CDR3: CASSLTGEGYTF

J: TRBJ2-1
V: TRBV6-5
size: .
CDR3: CASSYDRYLQFF

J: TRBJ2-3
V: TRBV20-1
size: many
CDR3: CSALLGDTQYF

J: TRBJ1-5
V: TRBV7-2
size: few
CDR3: CASSLQGQPQHF

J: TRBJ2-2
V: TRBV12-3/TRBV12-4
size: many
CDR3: CASRRTGQDGELFF

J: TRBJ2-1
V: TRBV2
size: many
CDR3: CASSAGSGSDEQFF

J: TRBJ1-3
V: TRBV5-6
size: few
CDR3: CASSVGTGSGNTIYF

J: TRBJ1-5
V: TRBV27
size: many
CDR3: CASSPRGGFAFNQPQHF

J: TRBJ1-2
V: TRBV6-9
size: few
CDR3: CASSYTGPGYGYTF

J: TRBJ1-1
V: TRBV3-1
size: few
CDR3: CASSRSGVEAFF

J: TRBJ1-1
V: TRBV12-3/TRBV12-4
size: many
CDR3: CASSPHGGLNTEAFF

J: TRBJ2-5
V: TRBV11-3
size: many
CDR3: CASSLVGVTQETQYF

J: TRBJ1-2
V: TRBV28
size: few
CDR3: CASRIGLNYGYTF

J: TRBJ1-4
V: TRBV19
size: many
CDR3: CASSFGTGDVEKLFF

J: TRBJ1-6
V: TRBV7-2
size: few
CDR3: CASSYSARGPLHF

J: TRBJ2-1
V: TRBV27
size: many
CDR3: CASSNGDGNNEQFF

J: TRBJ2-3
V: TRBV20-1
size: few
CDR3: CSASADWETDTQYF

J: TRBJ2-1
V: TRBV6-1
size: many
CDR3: CASSLGLAGVGYNEQFF

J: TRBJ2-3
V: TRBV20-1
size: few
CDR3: CSARGLAGVTDTQYF

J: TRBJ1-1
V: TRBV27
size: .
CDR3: CASSLGAGAGNTEAFF

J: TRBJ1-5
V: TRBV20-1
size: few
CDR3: CSASSGLQPQHF

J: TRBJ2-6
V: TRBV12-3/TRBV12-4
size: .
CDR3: CASRRQGHSGANVLTF

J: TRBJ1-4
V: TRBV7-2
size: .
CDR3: CASSLTGPEKLFF

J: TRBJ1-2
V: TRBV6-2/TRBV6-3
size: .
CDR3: CASSPWEGDVNYGYTF

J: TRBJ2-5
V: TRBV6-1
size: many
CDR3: CASNPTGTQETQYF

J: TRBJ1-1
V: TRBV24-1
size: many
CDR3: CATSDPATKAFF

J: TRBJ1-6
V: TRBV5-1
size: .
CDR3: CASSFEGGIGNSPLHF

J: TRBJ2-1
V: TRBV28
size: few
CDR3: CASSSDDREGDEQFF

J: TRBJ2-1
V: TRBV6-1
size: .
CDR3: CASSSGRGEQFF

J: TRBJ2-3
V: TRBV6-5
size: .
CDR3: CASSSRSRGAQYF

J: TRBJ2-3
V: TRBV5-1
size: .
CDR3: CASSRQGDAFGHTDTQYF

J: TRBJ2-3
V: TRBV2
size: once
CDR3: CASRDSGSTETQYF

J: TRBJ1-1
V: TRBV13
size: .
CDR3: CASSVFESPTEAFF